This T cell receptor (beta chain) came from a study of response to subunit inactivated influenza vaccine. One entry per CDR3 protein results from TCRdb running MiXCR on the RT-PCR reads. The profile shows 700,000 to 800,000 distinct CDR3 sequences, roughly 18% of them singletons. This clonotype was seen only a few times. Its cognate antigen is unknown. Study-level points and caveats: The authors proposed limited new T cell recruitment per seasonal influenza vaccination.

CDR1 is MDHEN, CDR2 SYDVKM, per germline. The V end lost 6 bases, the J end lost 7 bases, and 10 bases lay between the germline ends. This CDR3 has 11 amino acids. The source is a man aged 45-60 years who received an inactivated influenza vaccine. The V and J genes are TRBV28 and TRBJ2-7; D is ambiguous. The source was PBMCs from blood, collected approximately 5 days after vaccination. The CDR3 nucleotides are TGTGCCAGCAGGTTAGAATGGGAGCAGTACTTC. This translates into CASRLEWEQYF.